This T cell receptor (beta chain) stems from a study of shared clonotypes between healthy human individuals. Points from the study as a whole: Naive subsets usually exceeded memory subsets in estimated richness. Rarefaction curves obtained for sorted subsets showed sequencing incomplete despite large depth.

Concerning this clone: Its antigen is still unknown.

Clones were read by immunoSEQ multiplex PCR, and TCRdb kept only the in-frame ones, dropping some. Among about 2.5 million clones listed, around 92% were seen once. The V and J ends lost 10 bases and 5 bases respectively, with 15 bases between them. The CDR3 runs to 13 residues. Germline CDR1 and CDR2: SEHNR and FQNEAQ (reference sequence). Sequenced material: naive CD4+ T cells from PBMCs. Subset indicated: CD45RA+ positively selected. The chain employs TRBV7-9 and TRBJ2-1; D is unresolved. The sequence derives from a man aged 18-30 years in good health. Some clones in this sample may be carry-over from other donors' samples. This CDR3 reads CANPGPNDNEQFF. Written as DNA, the CDR3 is TGTGCCAATCCCGGACCGAACGACAATGAGCAGTTCTTC.